The TCR beta chain under discussion was sequenced for a study of radiotherapy plus CTLA-4 blockade in lung cancer. Repertoires were generated with immunoSEQ multiplex PCR, while TCRdb's copy carries only in-frame clones and drops some. This sample yields around 56,000 clones, of which less than 80% are seen a single time; 15% to 20% belongs to the top ten. The source of this sequence is a human donor with non-small cell lung cancer who had a complete response to radiotherapy plus ipilimumab. Sequences were derived from peripheral blood, sampled from a patient treated with radiotherapy plus ipilimumab.

In DNA, the CDR3 is TGTGCCAGCTCGACCGACAGGGAGGACTACACCTTC. Encoded protein: CASSTDREDYTF. The chain recombines TRBV11-3 with TRBJ1-2, with TRBD1 matching over 7 bases. There are 12 residues in the CDR3. J lost 10 bases, V lost 8 bases, and 10 bases had no gene match. Germline V gives CDR1 SGHNT, CDR2 YENEEA. Full variable domain (rest looked up from reference TRBV11-3 and TRBJ1-2): EAGVVQSPRYKIIEKKQPVAFWCNPISGHNTLYWYLQNLGQGPELLIRYENEEAVDDSQLPKDRFSAERLKGVDSTLKIQPAELGDSAVYLCASSTDREDYTFGSGTRLTVV.